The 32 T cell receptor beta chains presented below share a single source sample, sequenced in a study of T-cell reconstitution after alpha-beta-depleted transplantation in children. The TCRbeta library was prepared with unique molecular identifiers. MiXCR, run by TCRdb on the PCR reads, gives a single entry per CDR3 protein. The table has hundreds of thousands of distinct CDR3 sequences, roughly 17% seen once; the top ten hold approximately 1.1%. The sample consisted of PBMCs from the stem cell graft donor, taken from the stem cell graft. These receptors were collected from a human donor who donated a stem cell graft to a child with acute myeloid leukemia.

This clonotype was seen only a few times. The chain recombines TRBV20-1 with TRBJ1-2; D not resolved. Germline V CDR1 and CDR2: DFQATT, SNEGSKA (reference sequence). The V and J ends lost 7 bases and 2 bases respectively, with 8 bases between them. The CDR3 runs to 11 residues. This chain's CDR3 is CSVPDNYGYTF. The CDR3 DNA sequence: TGCAGTGTCCCGGACAACTATGGCTACACCTTC.

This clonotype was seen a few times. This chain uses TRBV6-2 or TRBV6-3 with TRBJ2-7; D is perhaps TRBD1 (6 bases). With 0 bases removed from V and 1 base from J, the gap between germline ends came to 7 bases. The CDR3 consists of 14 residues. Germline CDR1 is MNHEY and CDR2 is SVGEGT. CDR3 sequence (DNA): TGTGCCAGCAGTTACTCGGGGGCTTCCTACGAGCAGTACGTC. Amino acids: CASSYSGASYEQYV.

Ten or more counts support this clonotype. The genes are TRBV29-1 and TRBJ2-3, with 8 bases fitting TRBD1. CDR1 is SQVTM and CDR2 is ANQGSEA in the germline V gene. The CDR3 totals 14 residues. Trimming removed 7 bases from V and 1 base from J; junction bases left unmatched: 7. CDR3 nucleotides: TGCAGCGCTGAGATGGACAGGGGCACAGATACGCAGTATTTT. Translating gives CSAEMDRGTDTQYF.

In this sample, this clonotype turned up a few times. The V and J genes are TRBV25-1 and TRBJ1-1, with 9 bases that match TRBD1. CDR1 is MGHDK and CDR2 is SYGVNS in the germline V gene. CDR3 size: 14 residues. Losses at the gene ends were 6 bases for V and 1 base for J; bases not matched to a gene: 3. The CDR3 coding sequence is TGTGCCAGCAGGGCGGACAGGGGGAACACTGAAGCTTTCTTT. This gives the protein CASRADRGNTEAFF. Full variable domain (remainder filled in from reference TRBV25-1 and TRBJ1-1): EADIYQTPRYLVIGTGKKITLECSQTMGHDKMYWYQQDPGMELHLIHYSYGVNSTEKGDLSSESTVSRIRTEHFPLTLESARPSHTSQYLCASRADRGNTEAFFGQGTRLTVV.

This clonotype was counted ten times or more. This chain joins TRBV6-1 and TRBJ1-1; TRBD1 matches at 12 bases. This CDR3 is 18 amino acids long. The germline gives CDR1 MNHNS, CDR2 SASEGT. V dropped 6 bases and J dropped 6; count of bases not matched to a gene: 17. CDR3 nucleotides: TGTGCCAGCAGGAAAACTGGGACAGGGGGCCGGAAAGTGCCTGAAGCTTTCTTT. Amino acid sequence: CASRKTGTGGRKVPEAFF.

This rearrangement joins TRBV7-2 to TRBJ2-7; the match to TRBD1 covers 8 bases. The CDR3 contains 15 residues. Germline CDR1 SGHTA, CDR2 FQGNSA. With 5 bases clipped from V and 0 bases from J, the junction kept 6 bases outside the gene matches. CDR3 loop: CASSPNRGISYEQYF. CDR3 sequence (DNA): TGTGCCAGCAGCCCCAACAGGGGGATCTCCTACGAGCAGTACTTC.

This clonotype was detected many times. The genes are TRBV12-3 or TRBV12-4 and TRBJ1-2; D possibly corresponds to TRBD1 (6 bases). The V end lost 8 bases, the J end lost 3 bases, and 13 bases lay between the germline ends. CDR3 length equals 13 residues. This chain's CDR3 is CASQPGTHYGYTF. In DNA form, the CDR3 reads TGTGCCAGCCAACCCGGGACACACTATGGCTACACCTTC.

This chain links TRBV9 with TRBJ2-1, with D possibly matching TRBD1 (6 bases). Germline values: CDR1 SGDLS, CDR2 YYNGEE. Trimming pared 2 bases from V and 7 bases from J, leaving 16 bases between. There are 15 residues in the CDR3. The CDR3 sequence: CASSVSRGFWNEQFF. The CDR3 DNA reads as TGTGCCAGCAGCGTTAGCAGGGGCTTTTGGAATGAGCAGTTCTTC.

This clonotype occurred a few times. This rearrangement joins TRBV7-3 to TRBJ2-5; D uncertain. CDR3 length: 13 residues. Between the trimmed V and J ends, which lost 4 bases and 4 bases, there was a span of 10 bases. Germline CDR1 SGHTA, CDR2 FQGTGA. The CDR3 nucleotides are TGTGCCAGCAGCTCGTCGGAAGGAGAGACCCAGTACTTC. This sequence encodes CASSSSEGETQYF.

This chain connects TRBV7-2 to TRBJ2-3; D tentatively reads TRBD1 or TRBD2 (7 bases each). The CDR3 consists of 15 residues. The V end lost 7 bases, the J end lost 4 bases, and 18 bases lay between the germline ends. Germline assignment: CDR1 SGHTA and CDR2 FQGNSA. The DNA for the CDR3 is TGTGCCAGCACCCTGGGGGGGACAGCCGCAGATACGCAGTATTTT. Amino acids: CASTLGGTAADTQYF.

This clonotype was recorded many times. CDR3 residues: CSVANIPKKTQLPYEQYF. The DNA for the CDR3 is TGCAGCGTTGCCAATATCCCAAAGAAAACTCAGTTACCCTACGAGCAGTACTTC. The J gene is TRBJ2-7, the V gene TRBV29-1; D not certain. Deletions cut 4 bases from V and 2 bases from J, with 27 bases between. Germline V gene lookup returns CDR1 SQVTM and CDR2 ANQGSEA. CDR3 length: 18 residues.

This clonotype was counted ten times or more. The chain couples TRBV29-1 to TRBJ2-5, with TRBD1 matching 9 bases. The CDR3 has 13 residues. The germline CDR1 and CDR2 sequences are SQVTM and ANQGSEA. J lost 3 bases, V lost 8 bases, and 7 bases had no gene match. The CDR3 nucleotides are TGCAGCCTCCGCTGGACAGGGGAAGAGACCCAGTACTTC. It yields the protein CSLRWTGEETQYF.

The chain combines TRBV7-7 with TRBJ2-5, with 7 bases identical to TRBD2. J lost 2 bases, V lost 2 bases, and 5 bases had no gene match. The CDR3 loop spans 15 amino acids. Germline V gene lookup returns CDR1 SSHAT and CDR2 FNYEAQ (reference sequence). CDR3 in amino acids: CASSLNAGEQETQYF. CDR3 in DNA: TGTGCCAGCAGCTTAAACGCGGGGGAGCAAGAGACCCAGTACTTC. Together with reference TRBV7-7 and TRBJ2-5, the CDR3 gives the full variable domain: GAGVSQSPRYKVTKRGQDVTLRCDPISSHATLYWYQQALGQGPEFLTYFNYEAQPDKSGLPSDRFSAERPEGSISTLTIQRTEQRDSAMYRCASSLNAGEQETQYFGPGTRLLVL.

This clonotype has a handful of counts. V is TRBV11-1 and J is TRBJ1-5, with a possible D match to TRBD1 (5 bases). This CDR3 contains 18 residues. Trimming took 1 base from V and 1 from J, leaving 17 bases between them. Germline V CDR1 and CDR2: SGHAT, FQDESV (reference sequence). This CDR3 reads CASSLEGLGPGSNQPQHF. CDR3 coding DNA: TGTGCCAGCAGCTTAGAGGGGCTTGGGCCGGGGAGCAATCAGCCCCAGCATTTT.

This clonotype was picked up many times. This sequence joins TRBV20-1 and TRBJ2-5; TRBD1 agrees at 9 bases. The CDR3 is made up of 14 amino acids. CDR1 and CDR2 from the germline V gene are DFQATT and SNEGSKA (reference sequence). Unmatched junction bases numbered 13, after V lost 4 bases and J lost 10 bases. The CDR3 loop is CSAKRQGGEPLQYF. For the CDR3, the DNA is TGCAGTGCTAAAAGACAGGGGGGCGAACCCCTCCAGTACTTC.

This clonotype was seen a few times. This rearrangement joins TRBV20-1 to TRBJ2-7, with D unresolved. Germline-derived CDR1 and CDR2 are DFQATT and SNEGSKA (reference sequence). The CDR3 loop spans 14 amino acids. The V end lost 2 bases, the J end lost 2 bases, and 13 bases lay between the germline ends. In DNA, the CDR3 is TGCAGTGCTAGACCCCAACGGACCACCTACGAGCAGTACTTC. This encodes CSARPQRTTYEQYF.

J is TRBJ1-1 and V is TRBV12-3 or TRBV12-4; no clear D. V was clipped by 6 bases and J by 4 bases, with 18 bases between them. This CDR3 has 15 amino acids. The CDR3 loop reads CASSGSAAVGTEAFF. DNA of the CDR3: TGTGCCAGCAGCGGGTCAGCCGCGGTAGGCACTGAAGCTTTCTTT.

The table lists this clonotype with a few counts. The CDR3 protein is CASSFPRMGQQVDYGYTF. The CDR3 DNA reads TGTGCCAGCAGCTTCCCTAGGATGGGACAGCAAGTTGACTATGGCTACACCTTC. The chain has TRBV11-1 and TRBJ1-2; TRBD1 agrees at 7 bases. The germline CDR1 and CDR2 sequences are SGHAT and FQDESV (reference sequence). The CDR3 sequence is 18 residues long. V lost 3 bases, J lost 3 bases, and 16 bases stayed unmatched.

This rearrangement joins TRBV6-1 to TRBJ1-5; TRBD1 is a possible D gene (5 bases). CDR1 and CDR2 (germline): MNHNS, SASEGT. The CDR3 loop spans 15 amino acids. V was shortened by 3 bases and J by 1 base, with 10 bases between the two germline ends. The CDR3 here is CASSEVGHSNQPQHF. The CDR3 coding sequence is TGTGCCAGCAGTGAGGTTGGACACAGCAATCAGCCCCAGCATTTT.

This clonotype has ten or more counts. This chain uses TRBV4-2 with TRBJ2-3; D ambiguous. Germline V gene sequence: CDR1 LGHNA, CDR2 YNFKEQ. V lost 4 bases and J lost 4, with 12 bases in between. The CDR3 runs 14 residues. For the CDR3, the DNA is TGTGCCAGCAGCCCAACCCCCGATTCAGATACGCAGTATTTT. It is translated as CASSPTPDSDTQYF.

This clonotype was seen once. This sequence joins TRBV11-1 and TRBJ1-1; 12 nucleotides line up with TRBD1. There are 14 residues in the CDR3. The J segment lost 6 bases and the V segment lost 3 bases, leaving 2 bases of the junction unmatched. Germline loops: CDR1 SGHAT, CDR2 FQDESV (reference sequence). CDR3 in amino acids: CASSFGTGGPEAFF. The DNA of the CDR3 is TGTGCCAGCAGCTTCGGGACAGGGGGCCCTGAAGCTTTCTTT.

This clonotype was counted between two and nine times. Here the CDR3 reads CAWSFGTETSYEQYF. The CDR3 DNA reads TGTGCCTGGAGTTTCGGGACAGAAACCTCCTACGAGCAGTACTTC. The rearrangement uses TRBV30 and TRBJ2-7; 7 bases are a match to TRBD1. The CDR3 is 15 residues long. In germline, CDR1 is GTSNPN, CDR2 SVGIG (reference sequence). V lost 2 bases to trimming and J lost 0 bases; unmatched junction nucleotides: 7. Complete variable domain (other parts from reference TRBV30 and TRBJ2-7): SQTIHQWPATLVQPVGSPLSLECTVEGTSNPNLYWYRQAAGRGLQLLFYSVGIGQISSEVPQNLSASRPQDRQFILSSKKLLLSDSGFYLCAWSFGTETSYEQYFGPGTRLTVT.

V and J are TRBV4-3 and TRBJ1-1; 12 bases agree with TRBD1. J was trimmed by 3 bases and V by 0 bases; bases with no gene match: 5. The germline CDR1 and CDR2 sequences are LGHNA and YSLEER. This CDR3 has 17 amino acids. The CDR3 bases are TGCGCCAGCAGCCAAGAGGGGACAGGGGGCTTCTACACTGAAGCTTTCTTT. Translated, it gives CASSQEGTGGFYTEAFF.

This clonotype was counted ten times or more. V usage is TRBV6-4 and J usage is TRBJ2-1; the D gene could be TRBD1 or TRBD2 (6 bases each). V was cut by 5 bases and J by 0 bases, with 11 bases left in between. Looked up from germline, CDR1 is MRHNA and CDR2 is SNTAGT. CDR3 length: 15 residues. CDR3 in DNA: TGTGCCAGCAGTCTGGAGGGGGACTCCTACAATGAGCAGTTCTTC. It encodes CASSLEGDSYNEQFF.

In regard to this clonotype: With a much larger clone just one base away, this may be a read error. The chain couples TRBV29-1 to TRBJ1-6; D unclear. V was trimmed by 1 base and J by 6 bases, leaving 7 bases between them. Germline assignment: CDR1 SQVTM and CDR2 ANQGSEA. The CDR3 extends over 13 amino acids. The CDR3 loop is CSVEVGSNSPLHF. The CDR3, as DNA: TGCAGCGTTGAAGTCGGCTCTAATTCACCCCTCCACTTT. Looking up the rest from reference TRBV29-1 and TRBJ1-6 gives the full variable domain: SAVISQKPSRDICQRGTSLTIQCQVDSQVTMMFWYRQQPGQSLTLIATANQGSEATYESGFVIDKFPISRPNLTFSTLTVSNMSPEDSSIYLCSVEVGSNSPLHFGNGTRLTVT.

The CDR3 nucleotides read TGTGCCATCTCCACGGGACTAGCGGGGAATGAGCAGTTCTTC. Protein product: CAISTGLAGNEQFF. V is TRBV5-6 and J is TRBJ2-1; the match to TRBD2 covers 13 bases. This CDR3 region has 14 residues. Germline V gene data show CDR1 as SGHDT and CDR2 as YYEEEE. Unmatched junction bases numbered 7, after V lost 9 bases and J lost 7 bases.

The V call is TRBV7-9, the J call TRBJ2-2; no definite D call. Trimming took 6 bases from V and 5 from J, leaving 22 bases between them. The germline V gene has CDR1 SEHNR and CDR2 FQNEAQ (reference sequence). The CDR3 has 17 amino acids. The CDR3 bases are TGTGCCAGCAGACCCCGTTATGCAGCGTATACGACCGGGGAGCTGTTTTTT. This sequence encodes CASRPRYAAYTTGELFF. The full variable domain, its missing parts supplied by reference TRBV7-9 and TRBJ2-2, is DTGVSQNPRHKITKRGQNVTFRCDPISEHNRLYWYRQTLGQGPEFLTYFQNEAQLEKSRLLSDRFSAERPKGSFSTLEIQRTEQGDSAMYLCASRPRYAAYTTGELFFGEGSRLTVL.

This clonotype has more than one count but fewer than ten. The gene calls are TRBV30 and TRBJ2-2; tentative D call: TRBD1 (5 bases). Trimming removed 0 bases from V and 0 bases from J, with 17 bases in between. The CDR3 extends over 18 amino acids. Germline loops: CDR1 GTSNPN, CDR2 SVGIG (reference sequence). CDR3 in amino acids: CAWSVHRTFLSNTGELFF. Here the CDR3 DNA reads TGTGCCTGGAGTGTACACAGGACATTCCTTTCGAACACCGGGGAGCTGTTTTTT.

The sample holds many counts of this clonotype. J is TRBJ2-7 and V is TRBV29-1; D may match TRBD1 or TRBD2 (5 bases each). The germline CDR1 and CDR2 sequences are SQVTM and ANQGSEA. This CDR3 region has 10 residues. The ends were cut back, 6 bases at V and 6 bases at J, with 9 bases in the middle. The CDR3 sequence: CSVGTREQYF. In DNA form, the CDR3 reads TGCAGCGTCGGGACGCGCGAGCAGTACTTC.

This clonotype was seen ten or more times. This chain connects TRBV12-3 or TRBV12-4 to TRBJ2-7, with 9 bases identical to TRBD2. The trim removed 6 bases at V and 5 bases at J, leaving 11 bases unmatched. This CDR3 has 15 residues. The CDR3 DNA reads TGTGCCAGCAGCGTCCTAGGCGGGGGGGCAAACGAGCAGTACTTC. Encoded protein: CASSVLGGGANEQYF.

The CDR3 protein is CAWSVHSGQGVRLFF. Here the CDR3 DNA reads TGTGCCTGGAGTGTACACTCGGGACAGGGGGTTAGACTGTTTTTT. This rearrangement joins TRBV30 to TRBJ1-4; the match to TRBD1 covers 11 bases. Germline-derived CDR1 and CDR2 are GTSNPN and SVGIG (reference sequence). The CDR3 has 15 amino acids. The V gene end was trimmed by 0 bases and the J gene end by 13 bases; junction bases not matched to a gene: 10.

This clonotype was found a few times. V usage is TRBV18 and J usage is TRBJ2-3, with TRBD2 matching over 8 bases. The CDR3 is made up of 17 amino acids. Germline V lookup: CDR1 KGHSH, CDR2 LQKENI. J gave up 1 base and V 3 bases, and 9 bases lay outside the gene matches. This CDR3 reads CASSPGRGGRGTDTQYF. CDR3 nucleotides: TGTGCCAGCTCACCCGGTCGGGGGGGCCGTGGCACAGATACGCAGTATTTT. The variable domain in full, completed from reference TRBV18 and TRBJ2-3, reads NAGVMQNPRHLVRRRGQEARLRCSPMKGHSHVYWYRQLPEEGLKFMVYLQKENIIDESGMPKERFSAEFPKEGPSILRIQQVVRGDSAAYFCASSPGRGGRGTDTQYFGPGTRLTVL.